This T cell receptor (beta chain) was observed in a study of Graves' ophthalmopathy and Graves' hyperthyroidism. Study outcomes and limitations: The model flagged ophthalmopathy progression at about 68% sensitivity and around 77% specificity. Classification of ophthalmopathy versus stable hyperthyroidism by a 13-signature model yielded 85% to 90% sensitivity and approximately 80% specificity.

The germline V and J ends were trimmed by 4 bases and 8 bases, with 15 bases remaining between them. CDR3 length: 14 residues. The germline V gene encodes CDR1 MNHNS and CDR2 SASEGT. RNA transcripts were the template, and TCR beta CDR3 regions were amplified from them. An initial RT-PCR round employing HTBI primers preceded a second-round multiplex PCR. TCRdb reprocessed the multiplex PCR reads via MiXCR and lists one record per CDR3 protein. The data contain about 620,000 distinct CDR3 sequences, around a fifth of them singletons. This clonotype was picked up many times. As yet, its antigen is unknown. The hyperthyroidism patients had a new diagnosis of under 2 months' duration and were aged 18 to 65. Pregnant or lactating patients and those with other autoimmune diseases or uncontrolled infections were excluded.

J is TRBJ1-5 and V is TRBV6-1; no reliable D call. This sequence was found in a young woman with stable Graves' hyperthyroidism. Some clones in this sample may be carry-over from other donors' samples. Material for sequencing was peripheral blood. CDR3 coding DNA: TGTGCCAGCAGTGGAGGGAGGCTGGGCGAGCCCCAGCATTTT. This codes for CASSGGRLGEPQHF.